This entry describes one T cell receptor (beta chain). The sample holds one count of this clone. The clone's antigen remains unknown. Nothing much larger sits one base from this clone, and base qualities are not available. The selected pancreatic ductal adenocarcinoma patients had received surgery without neoadjuvant therapy. Peripheral blood was collected in heparin tubes, from which PBMCs were isolated by histopaque density gradient and cryopreserved in roughly 10% DMSO. Genomic DNA was extracted from six or seven PBMC and about ten flash-frozen tumor specimens using the DNeasy Blood and Tissue Kit with Proteinase K and RNase treatment. TCR beta CDR3 regions were amplified from genomic DNA using the immunoSEQ hsTCRB kit. An Illumina HiSeq system was used for high-throughput TRB CDR3 sequencing. Processing in the source paper ran as follows. The immunoSEQ software was used to analyze the sequencing reads, and any nonproductive sequences containing premature stops or frame-shifts were left out. Clonality of the repertoire was calculated as one minus Shannon entropy normalized by log2 of the number of unique productive sequences. Here the immuneACCESS table is served through TCRdb, limited to in-frame sequences with V and J called. Missing clones are a known gap in these copies; in checked studies unresolved V genes cover under half, and the rest lacks a known reason. That table supplies the V and J calls and clone size; D and trimming were determined from the DNA. The sample data list about 29,000 clones, and 85% to 95% of these were observed just once. The ten largest account for more than 2% of the sample.

This sample is drawn from a study of T cells in pancreatic ductal adenocarcinoma (dated by TCRdb to about 2017). At the level of the whole study: The work assessed suppressive cells as well as CD8+ T cells infiltrating resected pancreatic ductal adenocarcinoma, measuring their numbers, locations, and properties, in order to shed light on the adaptive T-cell response that occurs naturally.

General conclusions and limits of the study: Compared with tumor samples, blood samples had more total productive templates and approximately 8.2-fold more unique clonotypes. Since most pancreatic cancer patients present with inoperable disease, the resected cohort was skewed toward the minority of patients who had early-stage disease. Comparisons of clonality between tumor and blood may be biased because tumors are enriched in CD45RO+ effector T cells rather than naive T cells, which biases the comparison toward lower diversity. T-cell clonality did not differ significantly between tumor and blood, with mean clonality roughly 0.1 in tumors and approximately 0.068 in blood.

CDR1 and CDR2 are read off the germline V gene (reference sequence) as WNHNN and SYGVQD. Trimming at the junction amounts to 3 bases on V and 3 bases on J, and the germline ends lie 18 bases apart. The CDR3 measures 16 amino acids from cysteine to phenylalanine. Only the CDR3 DNA stays, 48 bases, in frame from base 1. This clonotype was obtained from a human donor with pancreatic ductal adenocarcinoma. The sample taken for sequencing was PBMCs. The rearrangement joined TRBV10-1 to TRBJ2-7; the D element might be TRBD1 or TRBD2, as each aligns at 5 bases. Here the CDR3 is given as CASSDIGAGTDYEQYF. The DNA reads TGCGCCAGCAGTGATATAGGGGCAGGGACCGACTACGAGCAGTACTTC.